Below are 13 T cell receptor beta chains sequenced from a single sample in a study of cytomegalovirus exposure and HLA in healthy donors. 13 Jbeta primers and 60 Vbeta primers were used for the PCR. Sequenced by immunoSEQ multiplex PCR; TCRdb stores in-frame clones only, minus some. The sample includes roughly 130,000 clones, 80% of them seen just once. Sequencing was performed on PBMCs. The receptor set was obtained from a woman aged 40 to 50 in good health and CMV-seronegative.

The V call is TRBV5-6, the J call TRBJ2-4, with a weak D call TRBD1 (5 bases). CDR3 length equals 13 residues. Deletions cut 0 bases from V and 8 bases from J, with 9 bases between. In germline, CDR1 is SGHDT, CDR2 YYEEEE. The CDR3 DNA is TGTGCCAGCAGCTTGGGGGGCCAGGACATTCAGTACTTC. This sequence encodes CASSLGGQDIQYF.

This clone was found once. The CDR3 here is CASSVAGFGYTF. The CDR3 DNA sequence: TGTGCCAGCAGCGTAGCGGGGTTTGGCTACACCTTC. The chain has TRBV9 and TRBJ1-2; D unclear. From germline, CDR1 is SGDLS and CDR2 YYNGEE. V was shortened by 0 bases and J by 7 bases, with 7 bases between the two germline ends. This CDR3 has 12 amino acids. The entire variable domain, with the rest obtained from reference TRBV9 and TRBJ1-2, is as follows: DSGVTQTPKHLITATGQRVTLRCSPRSGDLSVYWYQQSLDQGLQFLIQYYNGEERAKGNILERFSAQQFPDLHSELNLSSLELGDSALYFCASSVAGFGYTFGSGTRLTVV.

About this clone: Within the sample, other DNA sequences also encode this same CDR3. The chain combines TRBV5-1 with TRBJ1-1, with D tentatively TRBD1 (5 bases). Looked up from germline, CDR1 is SGHRS and CDR2 is YFSETQ. The CDR3 is 18 residues long. V lost 0 bases to trimming and J lost 1 base, with 19 bases between them. The CDR3, as DNA: TGCGCCAGCAGCTTGGAGGGGACTAGCCCGGGAACGAACACTGAAGCTTTCTTT. This encodes CASSLEGTSPGTNTEAFF. Complete variable domain (other parts from reference TRBV5-1 and TRBJ1-1): KAGVTQTPRYLIKTRGQQVTLSCSPISGHRSVSWYQQTPGQGLQFLFEYFSETQRNKGNFPGRFSGRQFSNSRSEMNVSTLELGDSALYLCASSLEGTSPGTNTEAFFGQGTRLTVV.

The V and J genes are TRBV19 and TRBJ2-7; 10 bases match TRBD1. CDR1 and CDR2 (germline): LNHDA, SQIVND (reference sequence). Germline trimming cut 4 bases from V and 2 bases from J; bases unmatched to any gene: 5. The length of the CDR3 is 15 residues. The CDR3, as DNA: TGTGCCAGTAGTAGCGGGACAGGGGAAACCTACGAGCAGTACTTC. The encoded protein is CASSSGTGETYEQYF.

The CDR3: CASSQEPGQTRSTDTQYF. CDR3 nucleotide sequence: TGTGCCAGCAGCCAAGAACCTGGCCAGACGAGGTCTACAGATACGCAGTATTTT. The chain couples TRBV4-2 to TRBJ2-3; D uncertain. From germline, CDR1 is LGHNA and CDR2 YNFKEQ. Trimming removed 0 bases at V and 3 bases at J, with 19 bases between. The length of the CDR3 is 18 residues.

The chain combines TRBV28 with TRBJ1-6, with 11 bases identical to TRBD1. J gave up 8 bases and V 2 bases, and 8 bases lay outside the gene matches. Germline-derived CDR1 and CDR2 are MDHEN and SYDVKM. The CDR3 contains 17 residues. The CDR3 is CASSLGTGGSMDSPLHF. CDR3 nucleotides: TGTGCCAGCAGTTTAGGGACAGGGGGTAGTATGGATTCACCCCTCCACTTT.

The chain has TRBV15 and TRBJ2-7; perhaps TRBD1 as D (8 bases). With 4 bases removed from V and 6 bases from J, the gap between germline ends came to 19 bases. There are 15 residues in the CDR3. CDR1 LNHNV and CDR2 YYDKDF come from the germline V gene (reference sequence). CDR3 residues: CATSIDRGGPSEQYF. The DNA for the CDR3 is TGTGCCACCAGCATCGACAGGGGAGGGCCTTCCGAGCAGTACTTC.

The chain uses TRBV7-2 and TRBJ2-1, with 7 bases fitting TRBD1. Germline V gene lookup returns CDR1 SGHTA and CDR2 FQGNSA. This CDR3 spans 16 amino acids. V was clipped by 5 bases and J by 7 bases; unmatched bases: 14. The CDR3 DNA sequence: TGTGCCAGCAGCCCCTCCCGAGGGGGCGAGAGAAATGAGCAGTTCTTC. It translates to CASSPSRGGERNEQFF.

The V and J genes are TRBV27 and TRBJ1-5; D not resolved. The CDR3 has 13 residues. The V end was cut by 2 bases, the J end by 9 bases, with 11 bases between. The germline gives CDR1 MNHEY, CDR2 SMNVEV (reference sequence). The CDR3 DNA is TGTGCCAGCAGTTTAGAGCCGGGTCTGCCCCAGCATTTT. Translating gives CASSLEPGLPQHF.

This clone was recorded once. The chain uses TRBV2 and TRBJ2-7; D is ambiguous. Deletions cut 1 base from V and 3 bases from J, with 16 bases between. Germline-derived CDR1 and CDR2 are SNHLY and FYNNEI. The CDR3 is made up of 16 amino acids. The CDR3 protein is CASSEGVSRILYEQYF. The DNA for the CDR3 is TGTGCCAGCAGTGAAGGGGTTAGCAGAATTCTCTACGAGCAGTACTTC.

This chain uses TRBV6-6 with TRBJ2-2, with D tentatively TRBD2 (5 bases). V shed 7 bases and J shed 4 bases, with 16 bases lying between them. Germline CDR1 reads MNHNY; CDR2 reads SVGAGI (reference sequence). The CDR3 sequence is 15 residues long. The CDR3 region has the DNA TGTGCCAGCAATGCGGATCGTCGGGGCACCGGGGAGCTGTTTTTT. The encoded protein is CASNADRRGTGELFF.

The J gene is TRBJ1-6, the V gene TRBV10-3; D is unresolved. Looked up from germline, CDR1 is ENHRY and CDR2 is SYGVKD. The CDR3 runs to 14 residues. V was pared by 2 bases and J by 8 bases, with 10 bases between. The chain's CDR3 is CAISEGGRDSPLHF. CDR3 DNA sequence: TGTGCCATCAGTGAGGGAGGTCGGGATTCACCCCTCCACTTT.

The chain employs TRBV2 and TRBJ1-4, with D maybe TRBD1 (5 bases). Germline CDR1 is SNHLY and CDR2 is FYNNEI. Trimming removed 8 bases at V and 2 bases at J, with 21 bases between. The CDR3 loop spans 17 amino acids. CDR3 nucleotide sequence: TGTGCCAGCCGTCCAGGGTTGGCTCTTTCCACTAATGAAAAACTGTTTTTT. It yields the protein CASRPGLALSTNEKLFF.